The next 9 T cell receptor beta chains were all read from a single sample in a study of blood T cell repertoires in COVID-19. Sequencing was performed with immunoSEQ multiplex PCR; in TCRdb, only in-frame clones are kept and a portion is missing. The repertoire consists of some 22,000 clones, with about 89% occurring once and the leading ten covering 27%. The material sequenced was peripheral blood. The source is a man between 70 and 80 years old with COVID-19, enrolled during active disease.

This clone is medium-sized. This chain links TRBV4-1 with TRBJ1-6; 9 nucleotides match TRBD1. Trimming at V came to 4 bases and at J to 7 bases, leaving 11 bases not matched to a gene. Germline V gene data show CDR1 as MGHRA and CDR2 as YSYEKL. This CDR3 is built from 17 residues. The CDR3 loop is CASSPGTGNGGNSPLHF. The CDR3 nucleotides read TGCGCCAGCAGCCCAGGGACAGGGAACGGGGGGAATTCACCCCTCCACTTT.

V usage is TRBV20-1 and J usage is TRBJ2-3; a weak D match, TRBD2 (6 bases). Deletions cut 3 bases from V and 0 bases from J, with 19 bases between. The germline V gene encodes CDR1 DFQATT and CDR2 SNEGSKA (reference sequence). The CDR3 spans 17 residues. For the CDR3, the DNA is TGCAGTGCTAGTAGGCCCCTGCGGGGTGCTAGCACAGATACGCAGTATTTT. It specifies CSASRPLRGASTDTQYF.

The chain joins TRBV6-6 to TRBJ1-4; 8 nucleotides align to TRBD1. Germline lookup yields CDR1 MNHNY and CDR2 SVGAGI (reference sequence). The V and J ends lost 5 bases and 3 bases, in that order; junction bases with no gene match: 5. The CDR3 has 15 residues. The CDR3 DNA sequence: TGTGCCAGCAGTGCGCAGGGGGCGGCTAATGAAAAACTGTTTTTT. It encodes CASSAQGAANEKLFF.

V usage is TRBV7-9 and J usage is TRBJ1-6; 7 positions agree with TRBD1. Germline trimming cut 4 bases from V and 6 bases from J; bases unmatched to any gene: 12. Germline lookup yields CDR1 SEHNR and CDR2 FQNEAQ (reference sequence). CDR3 length equals 17 residues. The CDR3 DNA reads TGTGCCAGCAGCTCCATCTTGGGGACAGCCTTTAATTCACCCCTCCACTTT. It specifies CASSSILGTAFNSPLHF.

The chain joins TRBV19 to TRBJ1-3; the match to TRBD1 covers 7 bases. CDR1 and CDR2 (germline): LNHDA, SQIVND (reference sequence). The CDR3 loop spans 16 amino acids. The trim removed 5 bases at V and 6 bases at J, leaving 13 bases unmatched. CDR3 protein: CASSPLTGPLANTIYF. The CDR3 DNA reads as TGTGCCAGTAGTCCTTTGACAGGGCCTCTAGCAAACACCATATATTTT. The full variable domain, with the rest looked up from reference TRBV19 and TRBJ1-3, is DGGITQSPKYLFRKEGQNVTLSCEQNLNHDAMYWYRQDPGQGLRLIYYSQIVNDFQKGDIAEGYSVSREKKESFPLTVTSAQKNPTAFYLCASSPLTGPLANTIYFGEGSWLTVV.

In its sample, this clone was seen once. The genes are TRBV11-2 and TRBJ2-7; 7 bases map to TRBD2. The V and J ends lost 1 base and 0 bases, in that order; junction bases with no gene match: 6. Germline-derived CDR1 and CDR2 are SGHAT and FQNNGV. The CDR3 consists of 16 residues. CDR3 bases: TGTGCCAGCAGCTTAGTGGGACTACGAAGCTCCTACGAGCAGTACTTC. This sequence encodes CASSLVGLRSSYEQYF. Using reference TRBV11-2 and TRBJ2-7 for the parts outside the CDR3, the full variable domain is EAGVAQSPRYKIIEKRQSVAFWCNPISGHATLYWYQQILGQGPKLLIQFQNNGVVDDSQLPKDRFSAERLKGVDSTLKIQPAKLEDSAVYLCASSLVGLRSSYEQYFGPGTRLTVT.

This clone was observed once. The chain combines TRBV11-2 with TRBJ2-2; TRBD1 might be the D (5 bases). The CDR3 consists of 15 residues. Trimming took off 2 bases at V and 1 base at J, with 8 bases between the two ends. The germline CDR1 and CDR2 sequences are SGHAT and FQNNGV. The CDR3 is CASSLWQGNTGELFF. The CDR3 DNA sequence: TGTGCCAGCAGCTTATGGCAGGGGAACACCGGGGAGCTGTTTTTT.

This sequence joins TRBV27 and TRBJ1-2; D call uncertain. The CDR3 sequence is 15 residues long. V lost 2 bases and J 1 base, leaving 11 bases between the germline ends. From germline, CDR1 is MNHEY and CDR2 SMNVEV (reference sequence). DNA for the CDR3: TGTGCCAGCAGTTTAAGGCACAGTTTTAACTATGGCTACACCTTC. As protein: CASSLRHSFNYGYTF.

J is TRBJ1-1 and V is TRBV27; tentatively, D is TRBD1 (6 bases). The CDR3 covers 13 residues. The germline CDR1 and CDR2 sequences are MNHEY and SMNVEV (reference sequence). Trimming left V 5 bases short and J 4 bases short, with 11 bases between. CDR3 region: CASSISRGTEAFF. CDR3 DNA: TGTGCCAGCAGTATCAGCAGGGGCACTGAAGCTTTCTTT.